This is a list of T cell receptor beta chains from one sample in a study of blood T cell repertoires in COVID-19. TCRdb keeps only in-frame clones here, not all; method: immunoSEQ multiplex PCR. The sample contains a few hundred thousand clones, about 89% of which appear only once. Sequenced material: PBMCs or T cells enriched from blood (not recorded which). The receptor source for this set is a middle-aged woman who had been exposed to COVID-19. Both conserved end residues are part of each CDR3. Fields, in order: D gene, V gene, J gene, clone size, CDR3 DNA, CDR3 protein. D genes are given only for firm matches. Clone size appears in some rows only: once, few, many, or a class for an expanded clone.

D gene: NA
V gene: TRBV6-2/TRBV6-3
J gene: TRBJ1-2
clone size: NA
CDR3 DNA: TGTGCCAGCAGTTACCCCACAGGCACGACGGAGGGCTACACCTTC
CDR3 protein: CASSYPTGTTEGYTF

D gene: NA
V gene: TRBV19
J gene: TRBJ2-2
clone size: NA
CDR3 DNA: TGTGCCAGTAGTATGGGGCAGAAAGTGACCGGGGAGCTGTTTTTT
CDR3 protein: CASSMGQKVTGELFF

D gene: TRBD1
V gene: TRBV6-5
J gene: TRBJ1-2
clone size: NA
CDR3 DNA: TGTGCCAGCAGTTACATCGGGGACAGCTATTATAGGGGCTACACCTTC
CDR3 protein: CASSYIGDSYYRGYTF

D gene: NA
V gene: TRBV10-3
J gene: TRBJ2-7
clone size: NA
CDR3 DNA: TGTGCCATCAGTGATTCGAAGCGAGGGGGGGACTCCTACGAGCAGTACTTC
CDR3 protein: CAISDSKRGGDSYEQYF

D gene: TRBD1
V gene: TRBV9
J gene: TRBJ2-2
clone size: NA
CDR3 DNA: TGTGCCAGCAGCAAAGATCTGGGACAGGGGGCCGCCGGGGAGCTGTTTTTT
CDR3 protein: CASSKDLGQGAAGELFF

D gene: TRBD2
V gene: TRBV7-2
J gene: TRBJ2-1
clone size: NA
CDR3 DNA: TGTGCCAGCAGCTTGGCCACCGGGGGAGGGTCCTACAATGAGCAGTTCTTC
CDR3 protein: CASSLATGGGSYNEQFF

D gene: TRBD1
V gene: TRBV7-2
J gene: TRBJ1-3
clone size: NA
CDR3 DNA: TGTGCCAGCAGCCAACAGGGGGTATCTGGAAACACCATATATTTT
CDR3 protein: CASSQQGVSGNTIYF

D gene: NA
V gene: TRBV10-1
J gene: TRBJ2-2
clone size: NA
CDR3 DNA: TGCGCCAGCAGCAAACCCAGGGGGGACACCGGGGAGCTGTTTTTT
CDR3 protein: CASSKPRGDTGELFF

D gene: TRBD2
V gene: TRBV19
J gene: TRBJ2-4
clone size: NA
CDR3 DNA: TGTGCCAGTAGTTCATCATCTAGCGGGGGGTTGAAAAACATTCAGTACTTC
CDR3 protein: CASSSSSSGGLKNIQYF

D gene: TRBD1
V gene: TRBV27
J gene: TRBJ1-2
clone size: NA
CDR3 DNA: TGTGCCAGCAGTTTAGGGGGACAGGGGGCGAACTATGGCTACACCTTC
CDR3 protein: CASSLGGQGANYGYTF

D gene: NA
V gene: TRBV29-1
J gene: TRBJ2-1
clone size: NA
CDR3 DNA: TGCAGCGCAGAGGTCCCGAACTCCTACAATGAGCAGTTCTTC
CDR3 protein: CSAEVPNSYNEQFF

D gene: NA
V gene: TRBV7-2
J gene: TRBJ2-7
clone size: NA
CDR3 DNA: TGTGCCAGCAGCTTATGGGGCAACTTGGAGCAGTACTTC
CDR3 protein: CASSLWGNLEQYF

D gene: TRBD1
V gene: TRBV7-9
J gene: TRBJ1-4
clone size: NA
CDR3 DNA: TGTGCCAGCACCTTTGGGACAGCTAATGAAAAACTGTTTTTT
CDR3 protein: CASTFGTANEKLFF

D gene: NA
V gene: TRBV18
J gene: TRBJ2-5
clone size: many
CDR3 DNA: TGTGCCAGCTCAAGTCAGCAAGAGACCCAGTACTTC
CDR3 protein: CASSSQQETQYF

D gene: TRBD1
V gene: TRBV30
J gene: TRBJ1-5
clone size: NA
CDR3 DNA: TGTGCCTGGAGTAGGAGGGGGCGAAGCAGCAATCAGCCCCAGCATTTT
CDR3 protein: CAWSRRGRSSNQPQHF

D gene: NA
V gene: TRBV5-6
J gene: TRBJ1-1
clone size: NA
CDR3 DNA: TGTGCCAGCAGCCTCCTGGGGGCTATTGAAGCTTTCTTT
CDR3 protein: CASSLLGAIEAFF

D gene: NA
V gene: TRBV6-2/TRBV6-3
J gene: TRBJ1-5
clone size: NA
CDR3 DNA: TGTGCCAGCAGTTACAAACTGGACACTTCGCATCAGCCCCAGCATTTT
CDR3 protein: CASSYKLDTSHQPQHF

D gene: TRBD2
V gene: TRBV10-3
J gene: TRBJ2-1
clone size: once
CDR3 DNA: TGTGCCATCAGTGAACGACTAGCGGGGGTTTCCAATGAGCAGTTCTTC
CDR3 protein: CAISERLAGVSNEQFF